The sequence of this T cell receptor beta chain was determined in a study of CD8+ T cells in alopecia areata. General study points: Administration of tofacitinib significantly diminished scalp clonality and expanded CD8+ clones within the top 100.

Investigators isolated RNA and reverse transcribed it into cDNA to act as the sequencing template. Assay: immunoSEQ multiplex PCR; the TCRdb copy retains only in-frame clones and omits some. The sample carries just under 65,000 clones, around 45% recorded once. This clone turned up a few times. The antigen remains unidentified. This CDR3 comprises 15 residues. V trimming: 5 bases; J trimming: 2 bases; junction bases outside the gene matches: 8. CDR1 and CDR2 (germline): SQVTM, ANQGSEA. Treatment noted: oral pan-JAK inhibitor, 5-10 mg twice daily. Sample: CD8+ T cells sorted from blood, taken around week 36, from a patient treated with tofacitinib. J is TRBJ2-3 and V is TRBV29-1, with 9 nucleotides matching TRBD1. This sequence originates from a human donor with alopecia areata. As DNA, the CDR3 is TGCAGCGTTTCCGACAGGGGGAATCCCACAGATACGCAGTATTTT. Protein product: CSVSDRGNPTDTQYF.